Listed below are T cell receptor beta chains from one sample, sequenced in a study of a mutant IDH1 vaccine in newly diagnosed glioma. TCRdb keeps only in-frame clones here, not all; method: immunoSEQ multiplex PCR. The sample comprises around 56,000 clones, around 92% of which are singletons, and over 2.5% rests with the top ten. Sample: PBMCs, taken from a glioma patient treated with radiotherapy, temozolomide or both. Every receptor here comes from a man in his fifties or sixties with glioma. CDR3s include the opening cysteine and the closing phenylalanine or tryptophan. Each record gives: V gene, J gene, CDR3 protein.

V gene: TRBV6-6; J gene: TRBJ1-2; CDR3 protein: CASRLSLYGYTF
V gene: TRBV5-1; J gene: TRBJ2-3; CDR3 protein: CASSGTSGTDTQYF
V gene: TRBV29-1; J gene: TRBJ2-6; CDR3 protein: CSVPRTANSGANVLTF
V gene: TRBV6-5; J gene: TRBJ2-3; CDR3 protein: CASRNSGGTDTQYF
V gene: TRBV15; J gene: TRBJ1-1; CDR3 protein: CATSRQRTANTEAFF
V gene: TRBV4-1; J gene: TRBJ1-3; CDR3 protein: CASSQDSIRGVGNTIYF
V gene: TRBV5-6; J gene: TRBJ1-5; CDR3 protein: CASSLGNQPQHF
V gene: TRBV5-4; J gene: TRBJ1-2; CDR3 protein: CASSFGQGADYGYTF
V gene: TRBV18; J gene: TRBJ1-4; CDR3 protein: CASSPPVGGGDEKLFF
V gene: TRBV6-6; J gene: TRBJ1-1; CDR3 protein: CASTSTGRGLEAFF
V gene: TRBV18; J gene: TRBJ1-5; CDR3 protein: CASSPIILGQGNQPQHF
V gene: TRBV7-9; J gene: TRBJ2-2; CDR3 protein: CASSWPGQGVAYTGELFF
V gene: TRBV5-6; J gene: TRBJ1-2; CDR3 protein: CASSLSGGDGWGSGGYTF
V gene: TRBV27; J gene: TRBJ1-1; CDR3 protein: CASSHSDRHTEAFF
V gene: TRBV15; J gene: TRBJ2-6; CDR3 protein: CATSSPGYRGSGANVLTF
V gene: TRBV4-3; J gene: TRBJ2-2; CDR3 protein: CASSHSRTGVTGELFF
V gene: TRBV6-4; J gene: TRBJ2-2; CDR3 protein: CASSASDTGELFF
V gene: TRBV4-3; J gene: TRBJ2-7; CDR3 protein: CASSQDRVRSQYF
V gene: TRBV10-1; J gene: TRBJ2-7; CDR3 protein: CASSERGTGTDEQYF
V gene: TRBV21-1; J gene: TRBJ1-6; CDR3 protein: CASSKVGQSSYNSPLHF
V gene: TRBV28; J gene: TRBJ2-5; CDR3 protein: CASSFKRGGETQYF
V gene: TRBV19; J gene: TRBJ2-7; CDR3 protein: CASSIEGGQTYEQYF
V gene: TRBV11-3; J gene: TRBJ2-3; CDR3 protein: CASSLERKGYQYF
V gene: TRBV15; J gene: TRBJ2-5; CDR3 protein: CATSRGDRGWGETQYF
V gene: TRBV15; J gene: TRBJ1-2; CDR3 protein: CATSRDSGQFYGYTF
V gene: TRBV5-6; J gene: TRBJ2-1; CDR3 protein: CASSLGQGSYNEQFF
V gene: TRBV7-2; J gene: TRBJ2-3; CDR3 protein: CASSLERGSTDTQYF
V gene: TRBV27; J gene: TRBJ2-5; CDR3 protein: CASSLSDTGRGTQYF
V gene: TRBV7-9; J gene: TRBJ2-1; CDR3 protein: CASSLANEQFF
V gene: TRBV6-4; J gene: TRBJ2-5; CDR3 protein: CASSAGTGGSETQYF
V gene: TRBV5-1; J gene: TRBJ2-5; CDR3 protein: CASSYTGTSKETQYF
V gene: TRBV6-1; J gene: TRBJ1-5; CDR3 protein: CASNHLPQHF
V gene: TRBV5-6; J gene: TRBJ2-5; CDR3 protein: CASSLDRGGNLRETQYF
V gene: TRBV19; J gene: TRBJ2-2; CDR3 protein: CASSTGLDRTAGELFF
V gene: TRBV9; J gene: TRBJ2-7; CDR3 protein: CASSRQTSTYEQYF
V gene: TRBV4-3; J gene: TRBJ1-1; CDR3 protein: CASSQAWDRYTEAFF
V gene: TRBV6-1; J gene: TRBJ2-2; CDR3 protein: CASSVAGTGIGELFF
V gene: TRBV7-8; J gene: TRBJ2-1; CDR3 protein: CASSSGTSGGARLSYNEQFF
V gene: TRBV18; J gene: TRBJ1-2; CDR3 protein: CASSAGSDYGYTF
V gene: TRBV7-2; J gene: TRBJ2-5; CDR3 protein: CASSYSGQETQYF
V gene: TRBV28; J gene: TRBJ1-1; CDR3 protein: CASSPGGYDTEAFF
V gene: TRBV11-2; J gene: TRBJ2-1; CDR3 protein: CASSLVLAAPEQFF
V gene: TRBV6-5; J gene: TRBJ1-5; CDR3 protein: CASSFRQGKQPQHF
V gene: TRBV7-8; J gene: TRBJ2-1; CDR3 protein: CASSSGRRFGDEQFF
V gene: TRBV15; J gene: TRBJ1-3; CDR3 protein: CATSRDQRAGNTIYF
V gene: TRBV5-1; J gene: TRBJ2-1; CDR3 protein: CASSLTGQQNEQFF
V gene: TRBV11-2; J gene: TRBJ2-5; CDR3 protein: CASSLYGQVETQYF
V gene: TRBV5-1; J gene: TRBJ1-3; CDR3 protein: CASSSQAASSGNTIYF
V gene: TRBV5-1; J gene: TRBJ2-2; CDR3 protein: CASSSGTSGLTGELFF
V gene: TRBV6-5; J gene: TRBJ2-1; CDR3 protein: CASSYGFYNEQFF
V gene: TRBV19; J gene: TRBJ2-5; CDR3 protein: CASSQRTGGRETQYF
V gene: TRBV9; J gene: TRBJ2-2; CDR3 protein: CASSPGVNTGELFF
V gene: TRBV19; J gene: TRBJ1-3; CDR3 protein: CASSSPTYGNTIYF
V gene: TRBV25-1; J gene: TRBJ1-1; CDR3 protein: CASAAGTGGTEAFF
V gene: TRBV27; J gene: TRBJ1-6; CDR3 protein: CASSLGGGFDSPLHF
V gene: TRBV27; J gene: TRBJ2-1; CDR3 protein: CASSLSGTSGGFF
V gene: TRBV19; J gene: TRBJ2-1; CDR3 protein: CASKSSGSSYNEQFF
V gene: TRBV14; J gene: TRBJ1-2; CDR3 protein: CASSLLDRAGYTF
V gene: TRBV28; J gene: TRBJ2-7; CDR3 protein: CASSLIRDPLGEQYF
V gene: TRBV6-5; J gene: TRBJ2-2; CDR3 protein: CASRRTANTGELFF